The 25 T cell receptor beta chains in this list originate from one sample, sequenced in a study of Ad26.COV2.S vaccination and SARS-CoV-2 variants. Data came from immunoSEQ multiplex PCR; TCRdb stores just in-frame clones and leaves some out. Among more than 300,000 clones listed, around four fifths were seen once. The sample's treatment: around 19 received Ad26.COV2.S at low or high dose, single or two shots; 5 received placebo; per-sample allocation not given. Vaccine and placebo recipients were sampled on day 63 after the first injection. Sequencing used peripheral blood, obtained in a trial of Ad26.COV2.S vaccine versus placebo. The receptors stem from a person between 18 and 60 years old who received the Ad26.COV2.S COVID-19 vaccine or a placebo.

The J gene is TRBJ1-2, the V gene TRBV7-3, with 11 nucleotides matching TRBD1. The CDR3 contains 13 residues. V was clipped by 5 bases and J by 8 bases; unmatched bases: 4. Germline-derived CDR1 and CDR2 are SGHTA and FQGTGA. The CDR3 bases are TGTGCCAGCAGCCCGGGACAGGGGGAGGGCTACACCTTC. This encodes CASSPGQGEGYTF.

The chain is built from TRBV6-2 or TRBV6-3 and TRBJ1-2; D uncertain. Germline CDR1 reads MNHEY; CDR2 reads SVGEGT. Trimming took 4 bases from V and 7 from J, leaving 10 bases between them. The CDR3 is 12 amino acids. The CDR3 bases are TGTGCCAGCAGTTTTTCTCTCGCTGGCTACACCTTC. Amino acids: CASSFSLAGYTF.

The rearrangement uses TRBV7-3 and TRBJ2-5; 12 bases line up with TRBD2. This CDR3 contains 16 residues. In germline, CDR1 is SGHTA, CDR2 FQGTGA. Trimming took 2 bases from V and 5 from J; bases not matched to a gene: 6. The DNA for the CDR3 is TGTGCCAGCAGCTTATCTAGCGGGGGGGCCGCCGAGACCCAGTACTTC. This translates into CASSLSSGGAAETQYF.

This clone was picked up many times. The rearrangement links TRBV5-1 to TRBJ1-4; TRBD1 aligns across 8 bases. CDR3 length equals 16 residues. Germline V CDR1 and CDR2: SGHRS, YFSETQ. Trimming cost V 3 bases and J 2 bases; bases outside gene matches: 6. The CDR3 region is CASSSAGGSTNEKLFF. The CDR3 DNA reads TGCGCCAGCAGCTCAGCAGGGGGCTCGACTAATGAAAAACTGTTTTTT.

V and J are TRBV5-1 and TRBJ2-2, with D perhaps being TRBD1 or TRBD2 (5 bases each). The CDR3 has 13 residues. Germline assignment: CDR1 SGHRS and CDR2 YFSETQ. V was clipped by 3 bases and J by 3 bases, with 6 bases between them. The CDR3 loop reads CASSWDHTGELFF. Here the CDR3 DNA reads TGCGCCAGCAGCTGGGACCACACCGGGGAGCTGTTTTTT.

This chain connects TRBV2 to TRBJ1-5, with 11 bases fitting TRBD1. This CDR3 has 14 residues. Germline CDR1 SNHLY, CDR2 FYNNEI. The J segment lost 4 bases and the V segment lost 7 bases, leaving 3 bases of the junction unmatched. Here the CDR3 DNA reads TGTGCCAGCACCGGGACAGGGGGGAATCAGCCCCAGCATTTT. Translation gives CASTGTGGNQPQHF.

This chain links TRBV5-1 with TRBJ2-3; 8 bases are shared with TRBD1. In germline, CDR1 is SGHRS, CDR2 YFSETQ. V shed 4 bases and J 2 bases; nucleotides not matched to a gene: 9. The CDR3 has 16 residues. The CDR3 bases are TGCGCCAGCAGCGTGACAGGGGACAAATTCACAGATACGCAGTATTTT. Translating it yields CASSVTGDKFTDTQYF.

The chain employs TRBV15 and TRBJ1-5; D unresolved. This CDR3 contains 10 residues. Germline CDR1 is LNHNV and CDR2 is YYDKDF (reference sequence). Trimming left V 0 bases short and J 10 bases short, with 1 base between. This chain's CDR3 is CATSRDPQHF. The CDR3 DNA reads TGTGCCACCAGCAGAGACCCCCAGCATTTT.

This clone has more than one count but fewer than ten. The gene calls are TRBV9 and TRBJ1-3; D remains ambiguous. Germline lookup yields CDR1 SGDLS and CDR2 YYNGEE. The CDR3 totals 12 residues. Between the trimmed V and J ends, which lost 3 bases and 4 bases, there was a span of 5 bases. CDR3 sequence reads: CASSARGNTIYF. As DNA, the CDR3 is TGTGCCAGCAGCGCCCGAGGAAACACCATATATTTT. Complete variable domain (other parts from reference TRBV9 and TRBJ1-3): DSGVTQTPKHLITATGQRVTLRCSPRSGDLSVYWYQQSLDQGLQFLIQYYNGEERAKGNILERFSAQQFPDLHSELNLSSLELGDSALYFCASSARGNTIYFGEGSWLTVV.

This clone has just one count. The chain uses TRBV19 and TRBJ1-6, with TRBD1 matching over 8 bases. This CDR3 region has 15 residues. From germline, CDR1 is LNHDA and CDR2 SQIVND (reference sequence). V gave up 7 bases and J gave up 10 bases; unmatched junction bases: 12. CDR3 sequence (DNA): TGTGCCAGTACCCAAGGACAGGGTGAGGGCTCACCCCTCCACTTT. Its translation: CASTQGQGEGSPLHF.

This chain links TRBV13 with TRBJ2-3; D gene uncertain. V was pared by 3 bases and J by 0 bases, with 7 bases between. The CDR3 has 14 residues. CDR1 is PRHDT, CDR2 FYEKMQ, per germline (reference sequence). The CDR3 here is CASSLVMSTDTQYF. The CDR3 bases are TGTGCCAGCAGCTTGGTGATGAGCACAGATACGCAGTATTTT.

This chain uses TRBV6-2 or TRBV6-3 with TRBJ2-5; a weak D match, TRBD1 (5 bases). The V gene lost 5 bases and the J gene lost 5 bases, with 15 bases spanning the gap. The CDR3 spans 14 residues. CDR1 MNHEY and CDR2 SVGEGT come from the germline V gene. The CDR3 nucleotides read TGTGCCAGCAGTACCCGGACACCGAATGAGACCCAGTACTTC. Protein product: CASSTRTPNETQYF.

This chain uses TRBV6-1 with TRBJ2-7; D is possibly TRBD2 (6 bases). Germline V lookup: CDR1 MNHNS, CDR2 SASEGT. With 2 bases removed from V and 4 bases from J, the gap between germline ends came to 15 bases. This CDR3 region has 15 residues. CDR3 protein: CASSELRLGRYEQYF. CDR3 DNA: TGTGCCAGCAGTGAACTTCGGCTGGGGAGGTACGAGCAGTACTTC.

The rearrangement joins TRBV18 to TRBJ2-2; D tentatively reads TRBD1 or TRBD2 (5 bases each). The CDR3 has 14 amino acids. From germline, CDR1 is KGHSH and CDR2 LQKENI. V gave up 5 bases and J gave up 5 bases, with 12 bases separating them. CDR3 sequence (DNA): TGTGCCAGCTCAGCGGGCCAGGGTACCGGGGAGCTGTTTTTT. Its translation: CASSAGQGTGELFF.

The CDR3 reads CATSDGQGFYYTF. DNA for the CDR3: TGTGCCACCAGTGACGGACAGGGATTTTACTACACCTTC. The rearrangement links TRBV24-1 to TRBJ1-2, with TRBD1 identical over 8 bases. V gave up 4 bases and J gave up 10 bases; unmatched junction bases: 7. CDR3 length equals 13 residues. Germline CDR1 KGHDR, CDR2 SFDVKD.

The chain has TRBV7-9 and TRBJ2-1; TRBD2 matches 13 bases. Germline V gives CDR1 SEHNR, CDR2 FQNEAQ (reference sequence). The CDR3 runs to 18 residues. V was pared by 0 bases and J by 3 bases, with 5 bases of the junction left unmatched. CDR3 residues: CASSLAAGLAGHYNEQFF. The CDR3 DNA sequence: TGTGCCAGCAGCTTAGCTGCGGGACTAGCGGGGCACTACAATGAGCAGTTCTTC.

This clone occurred a few times. V gene TRBV5-4 combines with J gene TRBJ1-1, with 7 nucleotides matching TRBD1. Germline V gene sequence: CDR1 SGHNT, CDR2 YYREEE (reference sequence). Trimming removed 4 bases from V and 4 bases from J; junction bases left unmatched: 10. The CDR3 runs to 15 residues. The CDR3: CASSRDSGYVTEAFF. In DNA, the CDR3 is TGTGCCAGCAGCCGGGACAGCGGCTATGTCACTGAAGCTTTCTTT.

The chain links TRBV11-2 to TRBJ2-2; D is tentatively TRBD1 or TRBD2 (5 bases each). With 2 bases removed from V and 5 bases from J, the gap between germline ends came to 15 bases. There are 16 residues in the CDR3. In germline, CDR1 is SGHAT, CDR2 FQNNGV. The CDR3 spells CASSLRVRGETGELFF. The CDR3 nucleotides read TGTGCCAGCAGCTTAAGGGTACGGGGCGAAACCGGGGAGCTGTTTTTT. The full variable domain, in which reference TRBV11-2 and TRBJ2-2 provide the parts outside the CDR3, is EAGVAQSPRYKIIEKRQSVAFWCNPISGHATLYWYQQILGQGPKLLIQFQNNGVVDDSQLPKDRFSAERLKGVDSTLKIQPAKLEDSAVYLCASSLRVRGETGELFFGEGSRLTVL.

V and J are TRBV5-1 and TRBJ2-1; either TRBD1 or TRBD2 may fit D (5 bases each). The germline V gene has CDR1 SGHRS and CDR2 YFSETQ. This CDR3 comprises 16 residues. V was trimmed by 4 bases and J by 0 bases, leaving 14 bases between them. The CDR3 loop reads CASSEGTGSSYNEQFF. For the CDR3, the DNA is TGCGCCAGCAGCGAGGGGACGGGCAGCTCCTACAATGAGCAGTTCTTC.

This chain connects TRBV2 to TRBJ2-5; D is perhaps TRBD1 or TRBD2 (5 bases each). Germline V CDR1 and CDR2: SNHLY, FYNNEI. The CDR3 is made up of 14 amino acids. Trimming cost V 5 bases and J 1 base, with 11 bases left between them. CDR3 region: CASSTAGAQETQYF. CDR3 nucleotides: TGTGCCAGCAGTACGGCCGGGGCCCAAGAGACCCAGTACTTC.

The rearrangement links TRBV12-3 or TRBV12-4 to TRBJ2-7, with D perhaps matching TRBD2 (6 bases). The CDR3 is 12 amino acids. V dropped 7 bases and J dropped 7 bases, with 14 bases sitting between them. In DNA form, the CDR3 reads TGTGCCAGCACCAGGGTCCGGGGGGAGCAGTACTTC. This translates into CASTRVRGEQYF.

The CDR3: CASSSRRYSEAFF. The CDR3 DNA reads as TGTGCCAGCAGCTCTCGACGGTATAGTGAAGCTTTCTTT. This sequence joins TRBV11-1 and TRBJ1-1; unclear D gene. The CDR3 is 13 amino acids. Trimming pared 4 bases from V and 7 bases from J, leaving 13 bases between. Per germline, CDR1 SGHAT and CDR2 FQDESV (reference sequence).

The V call is TRBV10-3, the J call TRBJ1-1; the D is unclear. Germline-derived CDR1 and CDR2 are ENHRY and SYGVKD. This CDR3 contains 11 residues. V was shortened by 8 bases and J by 6 bases, with 10 bases between the two germline ends. CDR3 region: CAIRWGAEAFF. In DNA, the CDR3 is TGTGCCATCCGTTGGGGTGCTGAAGCTTTCTTT.

The chain joins TRBV6-5 to TRBJ2-1, with TRBD2 matching over 12 bases. The CDR3 extends over 15 amino acids. Unmatched junction bases numbered 5, after V lost 5 bases and J lost 6 bases. Germline CDR1 reads MNHEY; CDR2 reads SVGAGI. In DNA, the CDR3 is TGTGCCAGCAGTCTAGCGGGGGGGCCGCTCAATGAGCAGTTCTTC. Translation: CASSLAGGPLNEQFF.

This clone came up once. V gene TRBV2 combines with J gene TRBJ2-5; TRBD1 might be the D (6 bases). CDR1 and CDR2 from the germline V gene are SNHLY and FYNNEI. The CDR3 has 15 residues. V dropped 4 bases and J dropped 2 bases, with 14 bases sitting between them. CDR3 sequence (DNA): TGTGCCAGCAGTGTGTTCCCAGGGACACAAGAGACCCAGTACTTC. This encodes CASSVFPGTQETQYF.